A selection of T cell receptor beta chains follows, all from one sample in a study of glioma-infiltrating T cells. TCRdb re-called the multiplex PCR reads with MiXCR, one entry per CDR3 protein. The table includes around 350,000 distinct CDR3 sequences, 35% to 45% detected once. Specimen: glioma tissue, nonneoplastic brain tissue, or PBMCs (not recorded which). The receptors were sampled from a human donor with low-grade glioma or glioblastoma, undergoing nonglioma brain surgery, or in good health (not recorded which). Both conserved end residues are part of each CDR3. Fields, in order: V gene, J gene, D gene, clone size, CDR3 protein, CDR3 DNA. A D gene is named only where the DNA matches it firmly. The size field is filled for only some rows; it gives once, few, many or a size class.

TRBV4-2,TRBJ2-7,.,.,CASSRGTGNYEQYF,TGTGCCAGCAGCCGCGGGACGGGGAATTACGAGCAGTACTTC
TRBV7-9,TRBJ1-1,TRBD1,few,CASSLTGARTEAFF,TGTGCCAGCAGCTTGACAGGGGCTCGCACTGAAGCTTTCTTT
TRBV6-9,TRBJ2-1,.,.,CASSYTGTNEQFF,TGTGCCAGCAGTTACACCGGAACCAATGAGCAGTTCTTC
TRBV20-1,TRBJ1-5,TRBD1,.,CSTRTGDQPQHF,TGCAGTACACGGACAGGGGATCAGCCCCAGCATTTT
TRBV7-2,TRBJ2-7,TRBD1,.,CASSSGQGAVYEQYF,TGTGCCAGCAGCTCCGGACAGGGCGCAGTCTACGAGCAGTACTTC
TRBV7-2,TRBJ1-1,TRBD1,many,CASRWDRETSEAFF,TGTGCCAGCAGGTGGGACAGAGAAACCTCTGAAGCTTTCTTT
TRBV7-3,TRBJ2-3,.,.,CASSSLASASTDTQYF,TGTGCCAGCAGCTCCCTAGCGAGCGCTTCCACAGATACGCAGTATTTT
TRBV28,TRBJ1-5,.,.,CASTQHMGPQHF,TGTGCCAGCACCCAACACATGGGGCCCCAGCACTTT
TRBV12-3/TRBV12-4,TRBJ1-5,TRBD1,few,CASTITGEGNQPQHF,TGTGCCAGCACCATCACAGGGGAAGGCAATCAGCCCCAGCATTTT
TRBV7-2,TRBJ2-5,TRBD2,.,CASSLGLASQETQYF,TGTGCCAGCAGCTTAGGACTAGCGAGCCAAGAGACCCAGTACTTC
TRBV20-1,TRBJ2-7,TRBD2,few,CSARTSPAARDEQYF,TGCAGTGCTAGGACTAGCCCTGCTGCAAGGGACGAGCAGTACTTC
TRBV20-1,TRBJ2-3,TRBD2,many,CSAQFIRGGGDTQYF,TGCAGTGCACAGTTCATTCGGGGGGGGGGAGATACGCAGTATTTT
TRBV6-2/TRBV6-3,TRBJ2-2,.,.,CASRYSTGFGFGGELFF,TGTGCCAGCAGGTACTCGACAGGTTTTGGTTTCGGCGGGGAGCTGTTTTTT
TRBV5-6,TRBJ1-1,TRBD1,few,CASIHYRQQGDTEAFF,TGTGCCAGTATCCATTATCGTCAACAGGGGGACACTGAAGCTTTCTTT
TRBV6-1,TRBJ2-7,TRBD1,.,CASRKQGKGYEQYF,TGTGCCAGCAGAAAACAGGGGAAGGGGTACGAGCAGTACTTC
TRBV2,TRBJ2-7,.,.,CASSGTEFVGEQYF,TGTGCCAGCAGTGGTACAGAGTTTGTTGGCGAGCAGTACTTC
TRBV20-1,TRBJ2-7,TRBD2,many,CSSGVETLFGTSSYEQYF,TGCAGTTCCGGGGTGGAGACTTTATTTGGGACTAGCTCCTACGAGCAGTACTTC
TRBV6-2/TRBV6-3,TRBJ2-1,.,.,CASRTGPAYNEQFF,TGTGCCAGCAGGACCGGACCGGCCTACAATGAGCAGTTCTTC
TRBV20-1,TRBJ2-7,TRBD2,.,CSARKAGGYEQYF,TGCAGTGCTAGGAAAGCGGGAGGGTACGAGCAGTACTTC
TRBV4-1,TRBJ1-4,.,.,CASSQDWTGNEKLFF,TGCGCCAGCAGCCAAGATTGGACGGGTAATGAAAAACTGTTTTTT
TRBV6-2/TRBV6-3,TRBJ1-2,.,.,CASSYITGPENYGYTF,TGTGCCAGCAGTTACATTACGGGGCCTGAGAACTATGGCTACACCTTC
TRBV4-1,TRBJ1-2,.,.,CASSGGSLWNGYTF,TGCGCCAGCTCGGGGGGTAGTCTTTGGAATGGCTACACCTTC
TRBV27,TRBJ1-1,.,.,CAISGVRGRNTEAFF,TGTGCCATCAGTGGGGTGAGAGGGAGGAACACTGAAGCTTTCTTT
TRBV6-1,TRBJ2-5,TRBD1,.,CASSQDSRTGTETQYF,TGTGCCAGCAGCCAAGATTCCCGGACAGGGACAGAGACCCAGTACTTC
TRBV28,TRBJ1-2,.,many,CASSSRPQGSNGYTF,TGTGCCAGCAGTTCCCGGCCGCAAGGCTCTAATGGCTACACCTTC
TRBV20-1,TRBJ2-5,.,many,CSALTQRETQYF,TGCAGTGCTCTGACCCAACGAGAGACCCAGTACTTC
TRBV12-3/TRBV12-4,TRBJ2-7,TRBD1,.,CANRGQGVYEQYF,TGTGCCAACAGGGGACAGGGGGTCTACGAGCAGTACTTC
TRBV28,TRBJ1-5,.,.,CASSLLSIRLNKPQHF,TGTGCCAGCAGTTTATTGTCCATCCGCCTGAATAAGCCCCAGCATTTT
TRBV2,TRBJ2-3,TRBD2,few,CASRAGLAGGGDTQYF,TGTGCCAGCAGGGCAGGACTAGCGGGAGGAGGAGATACGCAGTATTTT